One sample yielded the 32 T cell receptor beta chains listed below, sequenced in a study of T cells in Graves' hyperthyroidism and ophthalmopathy. Researchers took RNA transcripts and amplified the TCR beta CDR3 regions from them. The TCR CDR3 was amplified in a first-round RT-PCR using the HTBI primer set. One entry per CDR3 protein, called by TCRdb with MiXCR from the multiplex PCR reads. Found here are fewer than 350,000 distinct CDR3 sequences, 15% to 20% of them singletons; the top ten hold approximately 49%. The sample comprised blood. Every receptor here comes from a woman aged 50 to 60 with Graves' hyperthyroidism.

This clonotype showed up many times. The rearrangement links TRBV18 to TRBJ2-5, with a possible D match to TRBD2 (5 bases). V was clipped by 0 bases and J by 5 bases, with 7 bases between them. This CDR3 comprises 13 residues. Germline V gene data show CDR1 as KGHSH and CDR2 as LQKENI. The CDR3 region is CASSPPSGETQYF. The CDR3 DNA reads as TGTGCCAGCTCACCACCGTCGGGGGAGACCCAGTACTTC.

This clonotype was observed many times. The J gene is TRBJ2-1, the V gene TRBV18; TRBD2 agrees at 7 bases. The CDR3 totals 17 residues. The V and J ends lost 2 bases and 4 bases, in that order; junction bases with no gene match: 11. Per germline, CDR1 KGHSH and CDR2 LQKENI. CDR3 region: CASSPTSGTGTYNEQFF. The CDR3 nucleotides are TGTGCCAGCTCACCAACCAGCGGGACGGGAACTTACAATGAGCAGTTCTTC.

The gene calls are TRBV7-9 and TRBJ2-5; 12 bases match TRBD1. The V segment lost 5 bases and the J segment 3 bases; nucleotides outside the gene matches: 10. This CDR3 has 17 residues. From germline, CDR1 is SEHNR and CDR2 FQNEAQ (reference sequence). CDR3 sequence: CASSLTLGQGAKETQYF. CDR3 in DNA: TGTGCCAGCAGCCTAACCTTGGGACAGGGGGCCAAAGAGACCCAGTACTTC.

This clonotype was detected only a few times. This rearrangement joins TRBV7-9 to TRBJ1-5; possibly TRBD1 for D (5 bases). The CDR3 spans 16 residues. The germline gives CDR1 SEHNR, CDR2 FQNEAQ (reference sequence). Trimming took off 8 bases at V and 0 bases at J, with 17 bases between the two ends. The CDR3 DNA reads as TGTGCCAGCTCTTCTTGGGGGAAGAATAGCAATCAGCCCCAGCATTTT. Its protein is CASSSWGKNSNQPQHF.

The J gene is TRBJ2-5, the V gene TRBV27; 7 nucleotides match TRBD2. Trimming removed 5 bases from V and 9 bases from J; junction bases left unmatched: 9. In germline, CDR1 is MNHEY, CDR2 SMNVEV (reference sequence). CDR3 length: 13 residues. CDR3 nucleotides: TGTGCCAGCAGTCCCTCACTTCGGGAGGCCCAGTACTTC. Translating gives CASSPSLREAQYF.

This clonotype was picked up a small number of times. This rearrangement joins TRBV12-3 or TRBV12-4 to TRBJ1-2; no clear D. This CDR3 contains 14 residues. V lost 5 bases and J 8 bases, leaving 18 bases between the germline ends. The CDR3 spells CASSPDGVGNGYTF. As DNA, the CDR3 is TGTGCCAGCAGTCCCGACGGGGTGGGGAACGGCTACACCTTC.

In this sample, this clonotype turned up a few times. The chain employs TRBV9 and TRBJ1-2; 7 nucleotides line up with TRBD1. Germline V gives CDR1 SGDLS, CDR2 YYNGEE. CDR3 length: 14 residues. V lost 3 bases, J lost 5 bases, and 7 bases stayed unmatched. CDR3 nucleotides: TGTGCCAGCAGCGAGGGGGCGCCGGATTATGGCTACACCTTC. Translation gives CASSEGAPDYGYTF. Full variable domain (remainder filled in from reference TRBV9 and TRBJ1-2): DSGVTQTPKHLITATGQRVTLRCSPRSGDLSVYWYQQSLDQGLQFLIQYYNGEERAKGNILERFSAQQFPDLHSELNLSSLELGDSALYFCASSEGAPDYGYTFGSGTRLTVV.

CDR3 in amino acids: CASRRQGDPYNSPLHF. The CDR3 bases are TGTGCCAGCAGGAGACAAGGGGACCCCTATAATTCACCCCTCCACTTT. This chain links TRBV27 with TRBJ1-6; D possibly corresponds to TRBD1 (5 bases). Germline CDR1 MNHEY, CDR2 SMNVEV (reference sequence). The CDR3 is 16 residues long. Trimming cost V 6 bases and J 2 bases, with 14 bases left between them.

The CDR3 loop is CSVGGTSGMDTQYF. The CDR3 DNA follows: TGCAGCGTTGGCGGGACTAGCGGGATGGATACGCAGTATTTT. The J gene is TRBJ2-3, the V gene TRBV29-1; 13 positions match TRBD2. The V segment lost 4 bases and the J segment 6 bases; nucleotides outside the gene matches: 4. Germline V gene lookup returns CDR1 SQVTM and CDR2 ANQGSEA. CDR3 length: 14 residues.

In this sample, this clonotype turned up many times. The chain couples TRBV6-1 to TRBJ1-5, with no clear D. The germline V and J ends were trimmed by 8 bases and 0 bases, with 14 bases remaining between them. CDR3 length: 15 residues. CDR1 and CDR2 (germline): MNHNS, SASEGT. CDR3 amino acids: CASRNQQNSNQPQHF. CDR3 nucleotides: TGTGCCAGCCGAAACCAACAGAATAGCAATCAGCCCCAGCATTTT.

There are many counts of this clonotype. V is TRBV11-2 and J is TRBJ2-5; D is ambiguous. This CDR3 has 11 residues. Trimming took off 3 bases at V and 7 bases at J, with 6 bases between the two ends. The V gene's germline CDR1 is SGHAT and CDR2 FQNNGV. CDR3 DNA: TGTGCCAGCAGCTTTACAGTGACCCAGTACTTC. This codes for CASSFTVTQYF. Combining the CDR3 with reference TRBV11-2 and TRBJ2-5 gives the whole variable domain EAGVAQSPRYKIIEKRQSVAFWCNPISGHATLYWYQQILGQGPKLLIQFQNNGVVDDSQLPKDRFSAERLKGVDSTLKIQPAKLEDSAVYLCASSFTVTQYFGPGTRLLVL.

V and J are TRBV7-8 and TRBJ2-7; 14 nucleotides agree with TRBD2. The CDR3 is 16 amino acids. Trimming at V came to 1 base and at J to 4 bases, leaving 3 bases not matched to a gene. The germline gives CDR1 SGHVS, CDR2 FQNEAQ. CDR3 protein: CASSLGGLAGVYEQYV. CDR3 nucleotide sequence: TGTGCCAGCAGCTTAGGGGGACTAGCGGGGGTTTACGAGCAGTACGTC.

Ten or more counts support this clonotype. The V and J genes are TRBV28 and TRBJ2-3; D is unclear. Deletions cut 6 bases from V and 2 bases from J, with 9 bases between. The length of the CDR3 is 13 residues. CDR1 MDHEN and CDR2 SYDVKM come from the germline V gene. CDR3 sequence reads: CASRRTITDTQYF. The CDR3 region has the DNA TGTGCCAGCAGACGGACCATCACAGATACGCAGTATTTT.

The chain uses TRBV4-1 and TRBJ1-4, with 7 nucleotides matching TRBD1. Trimming at V came to 1 base and at J to 2 bases, leaving 1 base not matched to a gene. CDR1 is MGHRA and CDR2 is YSYEKL in the germline V gene. This CDR3 contains 15 residues. This CDR3 reads CASSQAGGTNEKLFF. CDR3 DNA: TGCGCCAGCAGCCAAGCAGGGGGGACTAATGAAAAACTGTTTTTT.

The chain has TRBV11-3 and TRBJ2-1, with TRBD2 matching over 11 bases. The length of the CDR3 is 17 residues. Germline lookup yields CDR1 SGHNT and CDR2 YENEEA. The V gene end was trimmed by 4 bases and the J gene end by 4 bases; junction bases not matched to a gene: 9. The CDR3 reads CASSYELAGERYNEQFF. CDR3 DNA: TGTGCCAGCAGCTACGAACTAGCGGGGGAAAGGTACAATGAGCAGTTCTTC.

This chain links TRBV19 with TRBJ2-4; the D gene is possibly TRBD2 (5 bases). In germline, CDR1 is LNHDA, CDR2 SQIVND (reference sequence). The CDR3 is 17 residues long. V was pared by 5 bases and J by 3 bases, with 20 bases between. CDR3 DNA sequence: TGTGCCAGTAGTGTTGGACTGTTTTCACGAAGCAAAAACATTCAGTACTTC. This sequence encodes CASSVGLFSRSKNIQYF.

Comments on this clonotype: A junction end diverges from the germline sequence, so it may reflect a read error. The rearrangement uses TRBV28 and TRBJ2-1; 8 bases match TRBD2. Germline assignment: CDR1 MDHEN and CDR2 SYDVKM. The CDR3 extends over 15 amino acids. This chain's CDR3 is CASSPAGVNYNEQLF. CDR3 coding DNA: TGTGCCAGCAGTCCAGCGGGAGTCAACTACAATGAGCAGCTCTTC.

In its sample, this clonotype was seen many times. This chain joins TRBV12-3 or TRBV12-4 and TRBJ2-7, with a weak D call TRBD1 (5 bases). V was trimmed by 6 bases and J by 3 bases, leaving 15 bases between them. There are 14 residues in the CDR3. The CDR3 bases are TGTGCCAGCAGCCTCGAGCAGGGTATCTACGAGCAGTACTTC. Translation gives CASSLEQGIYEQYF.

This clonotype was seen only a few times. The V gene is TRBV3-1, the J gene TRBJ1-3, with 8 bases matching TRBD1. The CDR3 totals 15 residues. The J segment lost 3 bases and the V segment lost 0 bases, leaving 1 base of the junction unmatched. Germline V gives CDR1 LGHDT, CDR2 YNNKEL (reference sequence). The chain's CDR3 is CASSQEDRVGNTIYF. CDR3 in DNA: TGTGCCAGCAGCCAAGAGGACAGGGTTGGAAACACCATATATTTT.

This clonotype has ten or more counts. The V call is TRBV5-1, the J call TRBJ1-2; D gene uncertain. The V gene lost 2 bases and the J gene lost 4 bases, with 15 bases spanning the gap. This CDR3 is 15 amino acids long. CDR1 and CDR2 (germline): SGHRS, YFSETQ. The CDR3 loop reads CASSLQPDPFYGYTF. As DNA, the CDR3 is TGCGCCAGCAGCTTACAGCCTGACCCCTTCTATGGCTACACCTTC.

Details on this clonotype: The missing conserved phenylalanine or tryptophan at the end of this CDR3 makes a read error likely. V and J are TRBV6-9 and TRBJ1-1, with D unresolved. The CDR3 contains 15 residues. Trimming cost V 4 bases and J 0 bases, with 12 bases left between them. From germline, CDR1 is MNHGY and CDR2 SVAAGI. CDR3 loop: CASSFSGSLNTEAFL. CDR3 nucleotides: TGTGCCAGCAGTTTCTCGGGGAGTTTGAACACTGAAGCTTTCCTT.

This clonotype was picked up many times. The rearrangement uses TRBV7-8 and TRBJ1-1; D is undetermined. Germline V gives CDR1 SGHVS, CDR2 FQNEAQ. The CDR3 consists of 14 residues. V was pared by 3 bases and J by 1 base, with 9 bases between. CDR3 coding DNA: TGTGCCAGCAGCTTGGAGGGTTCGAACACTGAAGCTTTCTTT. This encodes CASSLEGSNTEAFF.

This clonotype was seen ten or more times. The CDR3 loop is CASSPVGGKTSYEQYF. The CDR3 coding sequence is TGTGCCAGCAGCCCGGTCGGCGGGAAAACCTCCTACGAGCAGTACTTC. The chain uses TRBV3-1 and TRBJ2-7; D may be TRBD2 (6 bases). This CDR3 region has 16 residues. The germline gives CDR1 LGHDT, CDR2 YNNKEL (reference sequence). The ends were cut back, 4 bases at V and 0 bases at J, with 16 bases in the middle.

As to this clonotype: Relative to the germline gene, one junction end is altered; a read error may explain this. CDR3 region: CASSYPAGGLNEQLF. In nucleotides, the CDR3 is TGTGCCAGCAGTTACCCGGCGGGGGGGCTCAATGAGCAGCTCTTC. The V call is TRBV6-2 or TRBV6-3, the J call TRBJ2-1, with TRBD2 matching 9 bases. The CDR3 is 15 amino acids. Germline V gene sequence: CDR1 MNHEY, CDR2 SVGEGT.

This clonotype was picked up a small number of times. The gene calls are TRBV19 and TRBJ1-1, with D tentatively TRBD1 (6 bases). Germline CDR1 LNHDA, CDR2 SQIVND (reference sequence). The CDR3 contains 17 residues. V was trimmed by 6 bases and J by 4 bases, leaving 24 bases between them. The CDR3 coding sequence is TGTGCCAGTAGCTTAATTTGGAGATGGACAGACGCCACTGAAGCTTTCTTT. This codes for CASSLIWRWTDATEAFF.

The chain recombines TRBV2 with TRBJ2-3, with 15 bases lining up with TRBD2. This CDR3 is built from 18 residues. V shed 7 bases, J shed 1 base, and the junction held 9 bases outside the gene matches. Germline CDR1 and CDR2: SNHLY and FYNNEI. Written as DNA, the CDR3 is TGTGCCAGCAACCCCGGGACTAGCGGGGGGCGCGGCACAGATACGCAGTATTTT. It encodes CASNPGTSGGRGTDTQYF.

The sample holds many counts of this clonotype. J is TRBJ2-1 and V is TRBV6-1; TRBD2 matches 12 bases. Germline V gives CDR1 MNHNS, CDR2 SASEGT. CDR3 length: 15 residues. The V segment lost 6 bases and the J segment 5 bases; nucleotides outside the gene matches: 5. CDR3 residues: CASRVLAGGNNEQFF. CDR3 coding DNA: TGTGCCAGCAGAGTTCTAGCGGGGGGGAACAATGAGCAGTTCTTC.

In regard to this clonotype: An end of the junction does not agree with germline; a read error may underlie this. The chain has TRBV28 and TRBJ1-2; D call uncertain. From germline, CDR1 is MDHEN and CDR2 SYDVKM. CDR3 length: 10 residues. The CDR3 sequence: CASHRYGYNF. The CDR3 coding sequence is TGTGCCAGCCACCGTTATGGCTACAACTTC.

This clonotype was seen a handful of times. The gene calls are TRBV6-1 and TRBJ2-7, with 7 bases lining up with TRBD1. In germline, CDR1 is MNHNS, CDR2 SASEGT. This CDR3 has 13 residues. J gave up 4 bases and V 6 bases, and 6 bases lay outside the gene matches. CDR3 amino acids: CASSAGTAYEQYF. CDR3 DNA sequence: TGTGCCAGCAGCGCCGGGACAGCTTACGAGCAGTACTTC.

Worth noting for this clonotype: Germline and junction disagree at one end, which may indicate a read error. The genes are TRBV27 and TRBJ2-7; 10 bases match TRBD2. Germline-derived CDR1 and CDR2 are MNHEY and SMNVEV (reference sequence). This CDR3 comprises 14 residues. Here the CDR3 DNA reads TGTGCCGGCAGACCGGGACTAGCGAGCTACGAGCAGTACTTC. Translation gives CAGRPGLASYEQYF.

The sample holds a few counts of this clonotype. The chain carries TRBV5-1 and TRBJ1-4; TRBD1 aligns across 8 bases. The V gene end was trimmed by 8 bases and the J gene end by 5 bases; junction bases not matched to a gene: 2. CDR1 is SGHRS and CDR2 is YFSETQ in the germline V gene. The CDR3 sequence is 12 residues long. The CDR3 sequence is CASRTGNEKLFF. CDR3 in DNA: TGCGCCAGTCGGACAGGGAATGAAAAACTGTTTTTT.

This chain links TRBV9 with TRBJ1-2; D call uncertain. The CDR3 is 15 residues long. V lost 0 bases and J 8 bases, leaving 17 bases between the germline ends. Germline CDR1 and CDR2: SGDLS and YYNGEE. The CDR3 nucleotides read TGTGCCAGCAGCGTAGACGCGGCTGGGGATAGAGGCTACACCTTC. Translating it yields CASSVDAAGDRGYTF. The variable domain in full, completed from reference TRBV9 and TRBJ1-2, reads DSGVTQTPKHLITATGQRVTLRCSPRSGDLSVYWYQQSLDQGLQFLIQYYNGEERAKGNILERFSAQQFPDLHSELNLSSLELGDSALYFCASSVDAAGDRGYTFGSGTRLTVV.